Listed here is a single T cell receptor (beta chain). Its antigen remains unknown. V lost 3 bases and J 2 bases, leaving 6 bases between the germline ends. In germline, CDR1 is WNHNN, CDR2 SYGVQD (reference sequence). This CDR3 is built from 13 residues. This specimen comes from a study of OX40 agonist ivuxolimab in advanced cancers. Study summary: Ivuxolimab, an agonistic anti-OX40 (CD134) antibody, was given to patients. Of mixed ages from about 20 to 80 and averaging approximately 60 years, the group was 65% to 85% male.

Findings and limits, study-wide: There was clonal expansion of CD4+ and CD8+ blood T cells by week 6 at 0.1 to 3.0 mg/kg. Not determined was the antigen specificity of the expanded peripheral T cells.

Measured with immunoSEQ multiplex PCR; TCRdb has only the in-frame clones, and not every one. The sample holds some 86,000 clones, roughly 87% seen once. The sequence was collected from an adult with an advanced solid tumor such as melanoma, head and neck, liver or kidney cancer. This rearrangement joins TRBV10-1 to TRBJ2-3; no firm D call. The sample here was CD4+ or CD8+ T cells sorted from blood, taken in a trial of the OX40 agonist ivuxolimab. The CDR3, as DNA: TGCGCCAGCAGTGAACCAGCCACAGATACGCAGTATTTT. It specifies CASSEPATDTQYF.